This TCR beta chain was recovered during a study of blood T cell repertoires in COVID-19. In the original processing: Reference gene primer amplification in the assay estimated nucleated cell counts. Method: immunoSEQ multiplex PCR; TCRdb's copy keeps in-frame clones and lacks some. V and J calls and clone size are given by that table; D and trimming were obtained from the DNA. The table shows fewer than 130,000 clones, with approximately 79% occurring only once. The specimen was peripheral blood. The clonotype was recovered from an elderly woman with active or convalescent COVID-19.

CDR3: CATSEAGGSYEQYF. DNA of the CDR3: TGTGCCACCAGTGAGGCAGGGGGTTCCTACGAGCAGTACTTC. The chain employs TRBV24-1 and TRBJ2-7; 7 bases fit TRBD1. Germline V gene sequence: CDR1 KGHDR, CDR2 SFDVKD. This CDR3 comprises 14 residues. J gave up 1 base and V 4 bases, and 3 bases lay outside the gene matches.